The 12 T cell receptor beta chains listed next were all sequenced from one sample in a study of T cell responses to AZD1222 COVID-19 vaccine. Here immunoSEQ multiplex PCR was the method, and the copy in TCRdb shows in-frame clones only, minus some. The data show approximately 200,000 clones, with 80% to 95% seen just once and 3% to 3.5% held by the top ten. The sequencing used peripheral blood, collected 28 days after the second AZD1222 dose. Receptors were obtained from an adult who received the AZD1222 COVID-19 vaccine.

Only one count was recorded for this clone. The chain's CDR3 is CASSEGWVLQLNGYTF. The CDR3, as DNA: TGTGCCAGCAGTGAAGGATGGGTACTCCAGCTGAATGGCTACACCTTC. The chain is built from TRBV6-1 and TRBJ1-2; D is ambiguous. CDR1 and CDR2 from the germline V gene are MNHNS and SASEGT. Trimming shortened V by 1 base and J by 6 bases, and 18 bases separated the two germline ends. This CDR3 spans 16 amino acids.

The chain employs TRBV12-3 or TRBV12-4 and TRBJ1-3, with D uncertain. Trimming removed 4 bases from V and 2 bases from J, with 6 bases in between. The CDR3 sequence is 13 residues long. The DNA of the CDR3 is TGTGCCAGCAGTTCCCGCCCTGGAAACACCATATATTTT. Amino acid sequence: CASSSRPGNTIYF.

This clone has a single count. This chain connects TRBV18 to TRBJ2-5; maybe TRBD1 (5 bases). Trimming pared 3 bases from V and 2 bases from J, leaving 10 bases between. The CDR3 totals 14 residues. Germline CDR1 and CDR2: KGHSH and LQKENI. CDR3 bases: TGTGCCAGCTCACCGATGACAGTACAAGAGACCCAGTACTTC. Amino acid sequence: CASSPMTVQETQYF.

The chain links TRBV11-2 to TRBJ2-1, with 7 bases matching TRBD1. J was trimmed by 4 bases and V by 0 bases; bases with no gene match: 9. Looked up from germline, CDR1 is SGHAT and CDR2 is FQNNGV. The CDR3 covers 17 residues. The CDR3 DNA reads TGTGCCAGCAGCTTAGATCGCCGGACAGGTGCGTACAATGAGCAGTTCTTC. Amino acid sequence: CASSLDRRTGAYNEQFF.

V usage is TRBV2 and J usage is TRBJ2-7; D is perhaps TRBD1 (6 bases). The CDR3 has 12 amino acids. The germline gives CDR1 SNHLY, CDR2 FYNNEI. The germline V and J ends were trimmed by 6 bases and 4 bases, with 10 bases remaining between them. CDR3 protein: CASRTGTYEQYF. The CDR3 nucleotides read TGTGCCAGCAGGACAGGCACTTACGAGCAGTACTTC.

The chain links TRBV5-1 to TRBJ2-1, with TRBD2 identical over 7 bases. CDR3 length: 12 amino acids. Trimming removed 6 bases from V and 5 bases from J; junction bases left unmatched: 2. Germline lookup yields CDR1 SGHRS and CDR2 YFSETQ. DNA of the CDR3: TGCGCCAGCAACCTAGCGGACAATGAGCAGTTCTTC. It codes for CASNLADNEQFF.

J is TRBJ1-2 and V is TRBV28; D is unclear. V lost 4 bases and J lost 0, with 12 bases in between. Germline CDR1 reads MDHEN; CDR2 reads SYDVKM. The CDR3 is 15 amino acids. The CDR3 region has the DNA TGTGCCAGCAGTTCCAGCATGGCGGCTAACTATGGCTACACCTTC. It yields the protein CASSSSMAANYGYTF.

The chain has TRBV13 and TRBJ1-1, with a weak D call TRBD1 (5 bases). V lost 10 bases and J lost 6, with 12 bases in between. The CDR3 length is 11 residues. CDR1 and CDR2 from the germline V gene are PRHDT and FYEKMQ (reference sequence). The CDR3 region has the DNA TGTGCCACCTCGCAGGGTTCTGAAGCTTTCTTT. It codes for CATSQGSEAFF. Variable domain in full (rest from reference TRBV13 and TRBJ1-1): AAGVIQSPRHLIKEKRETATLKCYPIPRHDTVYWYQQGPGQDPQFLISFYEKMQSDKGSIPDRFSAQQFSDYHSELNMSSLELGDSALYFCATSQGSEAFFGQGTRLTVV.

The rearrangement links TRBV18 to TRBJ1-1; D remains unclear. CDR1 and CDR2 (germline): KGHSH, LQKENI. The CDR3 sequence is 13 residues long. The V gene lost 1 base and the J gene lost 3 bases, with 6 bases spanning the gap. The CDR3 protein is CASSPQSDTEAFF. As DNA, the CDR3 is TGTGCCAGCTCACCACAAAGCGACACTGAAGCTTTCTTT.

This clone was recorded once. The genes are TRBV4-1 and TRBJ1-5; D remains ambiguous. Germline-derived CDR1 and CDR2 are MGHRA and YSYEKL. The V gene lost 2 bases and the J gene lost 1 base, with 6 bases spanning the gap. The CDR3 has 14 residues. The CDR3 DNA follows: TGCGCCAGCAGCCAAATAGACAGCAATCAGCCCCAGCATTTT. Translated, it gives CASSQIDSNQPQHF.

The chain carries TRBV28 and TRBJ1-1; 8 bases map to TRBD1. CDR3 length: 13 residues. Trimming cost V 7 bases and J 13 bases; bases outside gene matches: 14. Per the germline V gene, CDR1 is MDHEN and CDR2 is SYDVKM. The CDR3 nucleotides are TGTGCCAGCAAGATTCGACAGGGGAGAGAAAGTTTCTTT. Translated: CASKIRQGRESFF.

This clone has a single count. The chain joins TRBV19 to TRBJ2-7; a weak D match, TRBD2 (5 bases). Germline V CDR1 and CDR2: LNHDA, SQIVND (reference sequence). The ends were cut back, 8 bases at V and 5 bases at J, with 22 bases in the middle. This CDR3 has 15 amino acids. The CDR3 loop reads CASSSGISARDEQYF. The CDR3 nucleotides read TGTGCCAGTTCATCGGGGATATCCGCCCGGGACGAGCAGTACTTC.